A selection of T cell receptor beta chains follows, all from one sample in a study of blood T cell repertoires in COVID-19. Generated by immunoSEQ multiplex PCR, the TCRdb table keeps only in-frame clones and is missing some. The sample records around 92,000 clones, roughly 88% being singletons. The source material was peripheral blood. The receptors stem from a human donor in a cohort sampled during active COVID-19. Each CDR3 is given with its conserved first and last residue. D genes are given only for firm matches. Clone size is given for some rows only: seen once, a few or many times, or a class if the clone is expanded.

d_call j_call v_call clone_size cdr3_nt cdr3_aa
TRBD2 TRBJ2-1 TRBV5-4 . TGTGCCAGCAGCCTGCGCCTCCTAGCGGGTTATTCTTACAATGAGCAGTTCTTC CASSLRLLAGYSYNEQFF
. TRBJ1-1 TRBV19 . TGTGCCAGTAGTATAAGGGGGAGCACTGAAGCTTTCTTT CASSIRGSTEAFF
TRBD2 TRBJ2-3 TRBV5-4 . TGTGCCAGCAGCTCGACTAGCGGGGCTCCTATTGGGCAGTATTTT CASSSTSGAPIGQYF
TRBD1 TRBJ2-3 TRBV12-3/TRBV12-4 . TGTGCCAGCAGATGGGACAGGAGCGAGAGCTATTTT CASRWDRSESYF
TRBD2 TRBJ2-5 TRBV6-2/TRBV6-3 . TGTGCCAGCAGTTACTCGTTTAGCGGGGGATCACAAGAGACCCAGTACTTC CASSYSFSGGSQETQYF
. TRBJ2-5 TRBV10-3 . TGTGCCATCAGTGAGTCGCAGGGCCCAGAGACCCAGTACTTC CAISESQGPETQYF
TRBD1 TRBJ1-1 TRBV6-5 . TGTGCCAGCTGGACAGGGAACACTGAAGCTTTCTTT CASWTGNTEAFF
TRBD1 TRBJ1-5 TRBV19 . TGTGCCAGTAGTTCCCAAGGTGGGACAGGGAATCAGCCCCAGCATTTT CASSSQGGTGNQPQHF
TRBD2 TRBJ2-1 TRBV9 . TGTGCCAGCAGCCCCCGGACTAGCGGGAGAAGGTCCTACAATGAGCAGTTCTTC CASSPRTSGRRSYNEQFF
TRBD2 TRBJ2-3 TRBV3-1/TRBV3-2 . TGTGCCAGCAGCCAATGGGTGGCGGGGGGGGAAGATACGCAGTATTTT CASSQWVAGGEDTQYF
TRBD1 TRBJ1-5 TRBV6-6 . TGTGCCAGCAGTTACTCCGGACAGGGTTGGCAGCCCCAGCATTTT CASSYSGQGWQPQHF
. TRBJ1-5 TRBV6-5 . TGTGCCAGCCCAACGGGGGGGCAACTCCAGCCCCAGCATTTT CASPTGGQLQPQHF
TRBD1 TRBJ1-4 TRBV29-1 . TGCAGCGTTGTTAAGGGGGCGGAGGAAAAACTGTTTTTT CSVVKGAEEKLFF
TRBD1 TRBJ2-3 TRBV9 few TGTGCCAGCAGCGAGCGGGCAGGGGGCCCGACAGATACGCAGTATTTT CASSERAGGPTDTQYF
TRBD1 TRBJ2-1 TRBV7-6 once TGTGCCAGCAGCCCCAATTACAGGGGGCCTAACAATGAGCAGTTCTTC CASSPNYRGPNNEQFF
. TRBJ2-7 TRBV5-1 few TGCGCCAGCAGCCAGGGGGGAATGCGGAACGAGCAGTACTTC CASSQGGMRNEQYF
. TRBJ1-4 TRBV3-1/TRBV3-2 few TGTGCCAGCAGCGAAGAGCGGAGGAGCCCTAATGAAAAACTGTTTTTT CASSEERRSPNEKLFF
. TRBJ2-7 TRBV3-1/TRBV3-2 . TGTGCCAGCAGCCAACCGTCTGGGGCTCCCTCCTACGAGCAGTACTTC CASSQPSGAPSYEQYF
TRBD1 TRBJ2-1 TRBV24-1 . TGTGCCACCAGTCTAGGGACAGGAATTCGTGATGAGCAGTTCTTC CATSLGTGIRDEQFF
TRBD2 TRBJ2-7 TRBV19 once TGTGCCAGTAGTATCACTAGCGACTACGAGCAGTACTTC CASSITSDYEQYF
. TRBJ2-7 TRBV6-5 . TGTGCCAGCAGTTACGCGTCTAGCGAGCAGTACTTC CASSYASSEQYF
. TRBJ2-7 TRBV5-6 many TGTGCCAGCAGCTGGGTTATGACAGGTAGTTCCGAGCAGTACTTC CASSWVMTGSSEQYF
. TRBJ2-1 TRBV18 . TGTGCCAGCTCACCACCCTCCGGGTCCCTGAATGAGCAGTTCTTC CASSPPSGSLNEQFF
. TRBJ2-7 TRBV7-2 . TGTGCCAGCAGCTTCGGCAGGGTGAGCTACGAGCAGTACTTC CASSFGRVSYEQYF
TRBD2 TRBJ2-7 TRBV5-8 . TGTGCCAGCAGTTCTAATAGCGGGAGAATCTACGAGCAGTACTTC CASSSNSGRIYEQYF
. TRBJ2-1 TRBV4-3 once TGCGCCAGCAGCCCAAGGCGGGACGGCAACTACAATGAGCAGTTCTTC CASSPRRDGNYNEQFF
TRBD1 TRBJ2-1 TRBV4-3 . TGCGCCAGCAGCCAAGAACAGGGGGTAAAGAATGAGCAGTTCTTC CASSQEQGVKNEQFF
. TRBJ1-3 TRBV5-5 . TGTGCCAGCAGCTTCGTCCTGGCATCCTCTGGAAACACCATATATTTT CASSFVLASSGNTIYF
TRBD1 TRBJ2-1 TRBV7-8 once TGTGCCAGCAGCTGGACAGGGGGCACTGAGCAGTTCTTC CASSWTGGTEQFF
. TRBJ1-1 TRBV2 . TGTGCCAGCAGTGGGGCAGACGGCACTGAAACTTTCTTT CASSGADGTETFF
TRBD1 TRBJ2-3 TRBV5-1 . TGCGCCAGCAGCGACCCTCTTGACAGGGGGCTGGGGGATACGCAGTATTTT CASSDPLDRGLGDTQYF
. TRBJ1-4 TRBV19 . TGTGCCAGTACCAACCTTGGGGGGGCCGGAACTAATGAAAAACTGTTTTTT CASTNLGGAGTNEKLFF
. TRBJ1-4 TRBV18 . TGTGCCAGCTCACCACGACAGAATAATGAAAAACTGTTTTTT CASSPRQNNEKLFF
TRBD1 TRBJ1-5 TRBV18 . TGTGCCAGCTCCCCTTTCGGACAGGGTACGGGTCAGCCCCAGCATTTT CASSPFGQGTGQPQHF
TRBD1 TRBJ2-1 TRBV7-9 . TGTGCCAGCAGTCACCGGGACAGGTCCTACAATGAGCAGTTCTTC CASSHRDRSYNEQFF
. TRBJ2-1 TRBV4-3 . TGCGCCAGCAGCCCGGGGTCGGGGTACAATGAGCAGTTCTTC CASSPGSGYNEQFF
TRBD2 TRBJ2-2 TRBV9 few TGTGCCAGCAGCCAAAGCGGGGGGGCCACCGGGGAGCTGTTTTTT CASSQSGGATGELFF
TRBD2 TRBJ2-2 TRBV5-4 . TGTGCCAGCAGCTTGGCCCGCGGGGGAAACACCGGGGAGCTGTTTTTT CASSLARGGNTGELFF
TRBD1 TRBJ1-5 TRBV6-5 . TGTGCCAGCAGGGAGGGGACAGGGTTTCAGCCCCAGCATTTT CASREGTGFQPQHF
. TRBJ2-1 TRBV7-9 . TGTGCCAGCCGGCGGGACTCCTACAATGAGCAGTTCTTC CASRRDSYNEQFF
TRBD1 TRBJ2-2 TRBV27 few TGTGCCAGCAGTTTATCAAATACCGGGACAGGGGATAACACCGGGGAGCTGTTTTTT CASSLSNTGTGDNTGELFF
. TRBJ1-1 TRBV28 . TGTGCCAGCAGCTGGGTCTCCGGGACTGAAGCTTTCTTT CASSWVSGTEAFF
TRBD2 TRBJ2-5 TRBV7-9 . TGTGCCAGCAGCCGGACTAGCGGGGTTCAAGAGACCCAGTACTTC CASSRTSGVQETQYF
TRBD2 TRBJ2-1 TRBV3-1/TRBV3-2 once TGTGCCAGCAGCTGGATAGCGGGGGGAACCAGGAGCTCCTACAATGAGCAGTTCTTC CASSWIAGGTRSSYNEQFF
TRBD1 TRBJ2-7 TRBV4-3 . TGCGCCAGCAGCCAATTCGGACAGGGGGCCCTCGAGCAGTACTTC CASSQFGQGALEQYF
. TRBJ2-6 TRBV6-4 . TGTGCCAGCAGTGAGCGCTCTGGGGCCAACGTCCTGACTTTC CASSERSGANVLTF
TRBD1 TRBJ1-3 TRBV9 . TGTGCCAGCAGCGCCCTACAGGGGCCCAACTCTGGAAACACCATATATTTT CASSALQGPNSGNTIYF
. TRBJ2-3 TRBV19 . TGTGCCAGTAGACCCGACACATCAGATACGCAGTATTTT CASRPDTSDTQYF
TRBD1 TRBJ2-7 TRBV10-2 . TGCGCCAGCAGTCTCAGGGGGGGACAGGGTATCTACGAGCAGTACTTC CASSLRGGQGIYEQYF